This T cell receptor beta chain was observed in a study of cytomegalovirus exposure and HLA in healthy donors (dated by TCRdb to about 2017). Study-wide context: An earlier analysis of several hundred of the donors reported 276 Gb of sequence data and 95 million to 140 million unique TCR beta sequences obtained from roughly 170 million T cells. Approximately 310 gigabases of sequencing data and around 87 million unique TCR sequences were included in an early release covering about 700 HLA-typed donors. Among the roughly 380 genotyped donors, around 81% belonged to the genetic ancestry cluster associated with self-reported Caucasian donors. The study aimed to test whether cataloging public T cell receptors could reveal signatures of past pathogen exposure. The T cell repertoires of roughly 660 subjects were profiled by immunosequencing and related to cytomegalovirus serostatus. A separate validation cohort of over 95 different subjects was used in addition to the approximately 670-subject first cohort. To predict cytomegalovirus infection status, the study combined high-throughput TCR immunosequencing, statistical association of individual TCRs with disease status, and machine learning. A later analysis re-analyzed previously published TCR beta repertoires from 666 donors and added high-resolution HLA genotyping to study TCR occurrence patterns. In the later analysis, no new phenotypic data were used to find candidate immune exposures; instead, reliance was placed on TCR beta sequences and their occurrence across donors. An earlier analysis of 587 of the donors applied high-throughput TCR beta sequencing to assess whether each TCR beta V gene segment acted as functional or pseudogenic. Alongside the repertoire data, information on donor age, sex, ethnicity and CMV serostatus was compiled. A later genetic analysis used genome-wide SNP genotypes for about 55% of the 666 donors, treating that subset as a discovery cohort. All discovery cohort repertoires had been generated on a single sequencing platform. Both class I and class II loci were covered by HLA typing, at four-digit resolution. The number of donors typed differed by locus, with 629-630 for A, B, C, DRB1 and DQB1, around 500 for DQA1, about 610 for DPA1, and around 430 for DPB1. Roughly 5 DR-DQ haplotypes were handled as single units for association and clustering, since linkage in the cohort was strong. Among 300 to 450 genotyped donors of the cohort, an average of about 240,000 unique TCR beta nucleotide sequences were sequenced per donor, about a sixth of them non-productive. What the research found in general, with its limitations: Assigning TCR associations to individual alleles was difficult when HLA alleles, especially DR and DQ, strongly co-occurred. It was suggested by the authors that the approach could potentially be generalized to other disease states and immunological phenotypes. A few of the identified cytomegalovirus-associated TCR beta chains were confirmed in vitro to be specific for cytomegalovirus antigens. The study gave a list of about 150 TCR beta chains associated with cytomegalovirus. The 87-base-pair reads could not distinguish some IMGT-functional V segments, including TRBV6-2 and TRBV6-3, so those segments were excluded. Because counts were too low, seventeen rarely observed V segments, including chromosome 9 orphons, were excluded from the earlier analysis of a few hundred of the donors. In an earlier analysis of roughly 560 of the donors, most TCR beta V segments were observed in productive rearrangements about 90% or about 30% of the time, broadly matching IMGT annotations. A cluster of highly shared sequence variants was judged likely to represent a technical artifact of the sequencing pipeline. The classifier was reported to diagnose cytomegalovirus status with high specificity and sensitivity in both the original cohort and the validation cohort. In a later analysis, several top co-occurrence clusters were reported to appear linked to parvovirus B19, influenza, CMV and Epstein-Barr virus. A later analysis found that most CMV-associated TCR beta chains appeared HLA-restricted, with HLA associations seemingly driven largely by CMV exposure. Immune exposure information for the cohort was limited to CMV serostatus. Because some donors lacked HLA typing at each locus, the association tests relied only on the typed subset. According to a later genetic analysis, donors in an Asian-associated ancestry cluster had fewer N-insertions in productive TCRs than the approximately 710-donor mean. A later analysis found that TCR association rates varied across HLA loci, with DRB1 alleles showing the most associated TCRs and HLA-C alleles the fewest. V-gene and J-gene trimming of TCR beta chains was associated with a missense DCLRE1C variant in a later genetic analysis, and the association was replicated in an independent cohort. A further reported finding was that TCR beta sequences accurately predicted the HLA-A and HLA-B alleles for most subjects in the first cohort. In this cohort, only TCR beta chains were sequenced, and detectable features were limited by the absence of alpha or paired-chain data. Roughly uniform sequencing depth across donors was assumed in presence/absence analyses, although this assumption may not hold. Specific HLA alleles were associated with over 15,000 TCR beta sequences at a false discovery rate of 0.05 in a later analysis. Linkage disequilibrium might explain the correlated functional status among segregating V segments, but an unknown experimental factor could not be excluded. In a later analysis, HLA-associated TCR beta chains were found to be more clonally expanded and to have lower generation probabilities than equally common non-associated chains. While some public TCRs were present in many individuals, most TCR sequences turned up only very rarely across donors.

The cohort consisted of 600 to 750 healthy bone marrow donors. At the time of sampling, every cohort member was nominally healthy, though immune exposures that went unrecorded were likely present. The donor was CMV seronegative and belonged to the group of around 400 seronegative cohort members. Every donor gave a peripheral blood sample, and the peripheral blood mononuclear cells from that sample were used for TCR beta sequencing. Genomic DNA was extracted from the blood cell samples with the Qiagen DNeasy Blood Extraction Kit. Library construction relied on the immunoSEQ multiplex PCR assay. For the multiplex PCR, a mixture combining 60 forward primers for TCR Vbeta segments and 13 reverse primers for TCR Jbeta segments was used. A multiplex PCR assay on genomic DNA amplified the CDR3 region of rearranged TCR beta genes. The amplified TCR beta libraries were sequenced on the Illumina HiSeq System as 87-base-pair reads. In the authors' own workflow: Across the 640 or so repertoires, a later analysis counted some 80 million unique TCR beta chains, roughly 11 million of which were shared by at least two donors. Raw reads were error-corrected and collapsed into unique sequences with a nearest-neighbor algorithm that merged closely related sequences to remove PCR and sequencing errors. V, D and J gene segments were assigned by aligning CDR3 sequences to IMGT reference sequences. For a sequence to be retained, a match of at least six nucleotides to both a V gene segment and a J gene segment was required. A rearrangement was called productive if the CDR3 had no stop codons and remained in frame with V and J, and every other rearrangement was called non-productive. CDR3 was defined according to IMGT convention as the region running from the second conserved V-encoded cysteine to the conserved J-encoded phenylalanine. Sequences without an unambiguous match to a single V gene segment were excluded from the earlier analysis of about 640 of the donors. An earlier analysis of 500 to 700 of the donors classified V segments as functional when productive rearrangements were above 56.7% and as segregating when the standard deviation between donors was above 5%. A statistical classification framework was developed to diagnose cytomegalovirus status using the catalog of TCR beta chain sequences. In a later analysis, TCR nucleotide sequences were compared against IMGT/GENE-DB human TR gene sequences so that V and J genes could be assigned. The TCRdist pipeline was used in a later analysis to assign CDR3 sequences and most-parsimonious VDJ recombination scenarios. In a later analysis, each TCR beta chain was defined by its CDR3 amino acid sequence together with its V-gene family, and reads without a unique V-gene family were excluded. In a later analysis, fewer than 650 highly shared, low-generation-probability nucleotide sequences were removed to address suspected cross-contamination and a sequencing artifact. For each public chain, a later analysis derived a clonal expansion index from normalized ranks of inferred template counts within each repertoire. A later analysis computed generation probabilities with a VDJ recombination model fitted to out-of-frame rearrangements, and checked the results against IGoR. In a later analysis, hypergeometric tests were used to score TCR-TCR, TCR-HLA and TCR-CMV co-occurrence, with a repertoire-size bias correction applied to TCR pairs. In a later analysis, false discovery rates were estimated by permuting HLA or CMV assignments 20 times. In a later analysis, co-occurring TCRs were grouped using DBSCAN, and TCRdist sequence similarity was added for clustering within HLA-allele-positive subsets. For co-occurrence clustering, repertoires with fewer than 30,000 or more than 120,000 public chains were excluded, along with about five repertoires with anomalous nucleotide sharing. Drawn from immuneACCESS, this table holds only the in-frame rearrangements with V and J called that TCRdb kept. Clones are partly lost; checked studies trace under half to an unresolved V gene and leave the rest unexplained. V and J calls and clone size are copied from that table; D and trimming were computed from the DNA. Present in this sample are some 190,000 clones, roughly four fifths of which were seen just once. More than 1.5% of the sample is held by the ten biggest clonotypes.

On this clone itself: No antigen is known for it. The sample holds no much larger clone one base away, and base qualities are not on file.

Trimming takes 6 bases off V and 7 bases off J; junction bases not matched to a gene: 6. The CDR1 and CDR2 encoded by the germline V gene are SGHDN and FVKESK. Reading from cysteine to phenylalanine, the CDR3 counts 13 amino acids. Solely the CDR3 DNA is kept, with 39 bases framed from the first base. The chain is encoded by TRBV14 joined to TRBJ1-2; TRBD1 aligns with 9 central bases. The sample was PBMCs. The receptor's source is a man aged 18 to 30 in good health and CMV-seronegative. For the CDR3, the sequence is CASRLQGAAGYTF. In nucleotide form, the sequence is TGTGCCAGCAGGCTACAGGGGGCAGCTGGCTACACCTTC.